These 14 T cell receptor beta chains originate from one sample sequenced in a study of vaccination and CD4 T cells after COVID-19. Sequencing of cultured CD4+ T cell DNA used the Oncomine TCR Beta short-read assay. From the PCR reads, TCRdb called clonotypes with MiXCR, one entry per CDR3 protein. Among approximately 8,600 distinct CDR3 sequences listed, roughly 48% were seen once. Treatment indicated: roughly 11-day PBMC culture with coronavirus spike peptide pools or control peptides (ViraFEST assay). The unexposed donor's CD4+ T cells were collected before the COVID-19 pandemic (2011-2018). Their antigen targets remain unknown. The sample consisted of CD4+ T cells from blood, cultured in vitro. The receptors derive from a human donor in good health.

For this clonotype: The CDR3 carries no conserved terminal phenylalanine or tryptophan, so it likely arises from a read error. CDR3 amino acids: CASSLWTGGINRVEAFL. CDR3 in DNA: TGTGCCAGCAGCCTCTGGACAGGGGGGATTAATAGAGTTGAAGCTTTCCTT. The chain is built from TRBV12-3 or TRBV12-4 and TRBJ1-1; 10 bases match TRBD1. The V segment lost 6 bases and the J segment 7 bases; nucleotides outside the gene matches: 17. CDR3 length: 17 amino acids.

This chain links TRBV20-1 with TRBJ1-2; D is perhaps TRBD1 (5 bases). Trimming left V 2 bases short and J 7 bases short, with 17 bases between. The CDR3 is 14 residues long. Germline CDR1 reads DFQATT; CDR2 reads SNEGSKA (reference sequence). CDR3 amino acids: CSARILGQGGGYTF. CDR3 DNA: TGCAGTGCTAGAATCCTGGGGCAGGGTGGTGGCTACACCTTC.

The chain recombines TRBV7-2 with TRBJ2-1; D remains ambiguous. The V end was cut by 5 bases, the J end by 5 bases, with 10 bases between. CDR3 length: 13 amino acids. Germline V gives CDR1 SGHTA, CDR2 FQGNSA. Written as DNA, the CDR3 is TGTGCCAGCAGCCCGACGGAAAACAATGAGCAGTTCTTC. Its protein product is CASSPTENNEQFF. Full variable domain (outside the CDR3, taken from reference TRBV7-2 and TRBJ2-1): GAGVSQSPSNKVTEKGKDVELRCDPISGHTALYWYRQSLGQGLEFLIYFQGNSAPDKSGLPSDRFSAERTGGSVSTLTIQRTQQEDSAVYLCASSPTENNEQFFGPGTRLTVL.

This clonotype occurred once. The rearrangement joins TRBV19 to TRBJ1-1, with 8 bases matching TRBD1. The CDR3 is made up of 15 amino acids. V was clipped by 3 bases and J by 6 bases; unmatched bases: 9. Germline CDR1 LNHDA, CDR2 SQIVND (reference sequence). In DNA, the CDR3 is TGTGCCAGTAGTATCTCTCTGACAGGGGAGTCTGAAGCTTTCTTT. This translates into CASSISLTGESEAFF.

The rearrangement joins TRBV9 to TRBJ2-3, with TRBD1 identical over 11 bases. CDR1 and CDR2 from the germline V gene are SGDLS and YYNGEE. J gave up 4 bases and V 4 bases, and 8 bases lay outside the gene matches. The CDR3 loop spans 16 amino acids. CDR3 sequence reads: CASSPWTGGLPDTQYF. DNA for the CDR3: TGTGCCAGCAGCCCATGGACAGGGGGCCTTCCAGATACGCAGTATTTT.

V usage is TRBV5-1 and J usage is TRBJ2-5, with TRBD1 as a possible D gene (6 bases). The CDR3 runs to 14 residues. Germline V gene sequence: CDR1 SGHRS, CDR2 YFSETQ. The V and J ends lost 0 bases and 5 bases respectively, with 11 bases between them. The chain's CDR3 is CASSLDRVRETQYF. CDR3 DNA: TGCGCCAGCAGCTTGGACAGGGTGCGGGAGACCCAGTACTTC. The full variable domain, with the rest looked up from reference TRBV5-1 and TRBJ2-5, is KAGVTQTPRYLIKTRGQQVTLSCSPISGHRSVSWYQQTPGQGLQFLFEYFSETQRNKGNFPGRFSGRQFSNSRSEMNVSTLELGDSALYLCASSLDRVRETQYFGPGTRLLVL.

In its sample, this clonotype was seen a few times. This rearrangement joins TRBV7-2 to TRBJ2-7, with D perhaps TRBD1 or TRBD2 (5 bases each). Trimming pared 4 bases from V and 3 bases from J, leaving 19 bases between. Germline assignment: CDR1 SGHTA and CDR2 FQGNSA. The CDR3 length is 16 residues. The CDR3 protein is CASSSEPGPSFYEQYF. CDR3 coding DNA: TGTGCCAGCAGCTCAGAACCGGGACCCTCGTTCTACGAGCAGTACTTC.

The J gene is TRBJ2-3, the V gene TRBV11-2; 7 bases map to TRBD2. The junction had 6 bases not matched to a gene; V was cut back by 5 bases and J by 4 bases. The CDR3 spans 14 residues. Per germline, CDR1 SGHAT and CDR2 FQNNGV. The CDR3 sequence is CASSPPSGADTQYF. As DNA, the CDR3 is TGTGCCAGCAGCCCCCCTAGCGGTGCAGATACGCAGTATTTT.

The chain combines TRBV10-3 with TRBJ1-1; 8 positions match TRBD1. Germline trimming cut 6 bases from V and 0 bases from J; bases unmatched to any gene: 9. This CDR3 spans 16 amino acids. Germline-derived CDR1 and CDR2 are ENHRY and SYGVKD. The CDR3 reads CAISATGTGMNTEAFF. CDR3 sequence (DNA): TGTGCCATCAGCGCGACCGGGACAGGAATGAACACTGAAGCTTTCTTT.

V and J are TRBV12-3 or TRBV12-4 and TRBJ1-5; TRBD1 might be the D (5 bases). The CDR3 contains 15 residues. With 3 bases removed from V and 0 bases from J, the gap between germline ends came to 9 bases. CDR3 in DNA: TGTGCCAGCAGTTTTTCCCAGGGTAGCAATCAGCCCCAGCATTTT. It encodes CASSFSQGSNQPQHF.

The V and J genes are TRBV28 and TRBJ1-6, with D perhaps matching TRBD1 (5 bases). The CDR3 is 14 residues long. Germline V gene lookup returns CDR1 MDHEN and CDR2 SYDVKM. The V end lost 5 bases, the J end lost 13 bases, and 18 bases lay between the germline ends. The CDR3 DNA sequence: TGTGCCAGCAGTCCCTCGGGACTCCACTCCCCCCTCCACTTT. It specifies CASSPSGLHSPLHF.

The V call is TRBV5-1, the J call TRBJ1-2; TRBD1 matches 9 bases. The CDR3 loop spans 13 amino acids. Germline V gene lookup returns CDR1 SGHRS and CDR2 YFSETQ. V lost 5 bases and J lost 7; bases outside the gene matches: 6. CDR3 nucleotides: TGCGCCAGCAGGCAGACAGGGGGAACTGGCTACACCTTC. Translating gives CASRQTGGTGYTF.

The V call is TRBV6-1, the J call TRBJ2-1; D not resolved. Germline V gene sequence: CDR1 MNHNS, CDR2 SASEGT. This CDR3 has 14 amino acids. Trimming cost V 7 bases and J 0 bases, with 10 bases left between them. The CDR3 here is CASTAASSYNEQFF. The CDR3 bases are TGTGCCAGCACTGCGGCAAGCTCCTACAATGAGCAGTTCTTC.

This clonotype has a single count. The junction shows a germline mismatch at one end, possibly a read error. The V call is TRBV20-1, the J call TRBJ2-3; D not resolved. The CDR3 has 14 amino acids. Germline V lookup: CDR1 DFQATT, CDR2 SNEGSKA (reference sequence). CDR3 sequence reads: CSARSPTSTDTQYF. The DNA of the CDR3 is TGCAGCGCTAGAAGCCCTACGAGCACAGATACGCAGTATTTT.